The 3 T cell receptor beta chains presented below share a single source sample, sequenced in a study of T cell changes during pregnancy in multiple sclerosis. Only in-frame clones appear in the TCRdb table, and some are missing; sequencing was by immunoSEQ multiplex PCR. The sample consists of tens of thousands of clones, approximately 94% of them appearing once. Specimen: CD8+ T cells from peripheral blood mononuclear cells, collected after pregnancy. Every receptor here comes from a female donor with multiple sclerosis, enrolled in a pregnancy study.

V usage is TRBV4-2 and J usage is TRBJ1-4, with D unresolved. Germline loops: CDR1 LGHNA, CDR2 YNFKEQ. Trimming stripped 0 bases from V and 7 bases from J, with 12 bases between. This CDR3 has 15 residues. CDR3 sequence reads: CASSQDVSSVEKLFF. The CDR3 DNA sequence: TGTGCCAGCAGCCAAGATGTGAGTTCGGTTGAAAAACTGTTTTTT.

The chain joins TRBV19 to TRBJ2-7, with 10 bases that match TRBD2. The CDR3 totals 14 residues. CDR1 and CDR2 (germline): LNHDA, SQIVND (reference sequence). Germline trimming cut 5 bases from V and 3 bases from J; bases unmatched to any gene: 4. The CDR3, as DNA: TGTGCCAGTAGTTGGGCTAGCGGGAGCTACGAGCAGTACTTC. This codes for CASSWASGSYEQYF.

V is TRBV6-6 and J is TRBJ2-5; the D gene is possibly TRBD1 (6 bases). V lost 2 bases, J lost 5 bases, and 18 bases lay in between. Germline V CDR1 and CDR2: MNHNY, SVGAGI (reference sequence). This CDR3 region has 16 residues. CDR3 in DNA: TGTGCCAGCAGTTACGATTGCAGGGGAGAGGGCGAGACCCAGTACTTC. Encoded protein: CASSYDCRGEGETQYF.